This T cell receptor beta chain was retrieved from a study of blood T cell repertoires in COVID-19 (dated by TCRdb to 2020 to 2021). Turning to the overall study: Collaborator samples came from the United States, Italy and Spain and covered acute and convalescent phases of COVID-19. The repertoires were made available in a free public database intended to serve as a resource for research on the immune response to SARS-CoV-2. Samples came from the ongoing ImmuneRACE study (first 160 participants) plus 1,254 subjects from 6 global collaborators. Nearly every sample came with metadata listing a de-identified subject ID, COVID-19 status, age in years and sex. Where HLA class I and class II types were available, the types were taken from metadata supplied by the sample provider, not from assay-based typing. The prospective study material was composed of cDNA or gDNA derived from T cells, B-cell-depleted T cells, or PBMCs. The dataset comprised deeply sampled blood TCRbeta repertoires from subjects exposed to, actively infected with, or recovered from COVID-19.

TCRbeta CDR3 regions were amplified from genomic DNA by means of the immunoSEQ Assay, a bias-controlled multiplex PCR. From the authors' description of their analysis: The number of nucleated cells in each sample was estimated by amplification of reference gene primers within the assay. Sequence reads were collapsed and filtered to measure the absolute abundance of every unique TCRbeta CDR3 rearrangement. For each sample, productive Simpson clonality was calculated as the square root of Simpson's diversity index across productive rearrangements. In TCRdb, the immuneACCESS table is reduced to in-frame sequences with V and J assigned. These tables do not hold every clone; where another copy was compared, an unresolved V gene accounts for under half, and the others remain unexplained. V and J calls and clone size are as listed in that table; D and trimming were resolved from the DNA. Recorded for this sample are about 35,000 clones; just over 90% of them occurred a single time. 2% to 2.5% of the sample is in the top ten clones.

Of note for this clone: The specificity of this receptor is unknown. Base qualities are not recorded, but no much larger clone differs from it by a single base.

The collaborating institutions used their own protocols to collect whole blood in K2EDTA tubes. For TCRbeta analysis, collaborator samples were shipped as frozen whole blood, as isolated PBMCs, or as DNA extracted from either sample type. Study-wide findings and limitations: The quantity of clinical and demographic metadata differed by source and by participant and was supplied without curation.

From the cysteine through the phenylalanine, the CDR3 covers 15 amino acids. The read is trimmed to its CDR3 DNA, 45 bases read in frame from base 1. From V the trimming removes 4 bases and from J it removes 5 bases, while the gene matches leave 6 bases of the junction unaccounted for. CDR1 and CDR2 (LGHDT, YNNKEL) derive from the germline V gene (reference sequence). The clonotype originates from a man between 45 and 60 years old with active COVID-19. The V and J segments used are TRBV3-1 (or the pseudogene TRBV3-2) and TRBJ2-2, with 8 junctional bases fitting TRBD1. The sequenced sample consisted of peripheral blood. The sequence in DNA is TGTGCCAGCAGCCCCCAGGGGGCGAGGACCGGGGAGCTGTTTTTT. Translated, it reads CASSPQGARTGELFF.